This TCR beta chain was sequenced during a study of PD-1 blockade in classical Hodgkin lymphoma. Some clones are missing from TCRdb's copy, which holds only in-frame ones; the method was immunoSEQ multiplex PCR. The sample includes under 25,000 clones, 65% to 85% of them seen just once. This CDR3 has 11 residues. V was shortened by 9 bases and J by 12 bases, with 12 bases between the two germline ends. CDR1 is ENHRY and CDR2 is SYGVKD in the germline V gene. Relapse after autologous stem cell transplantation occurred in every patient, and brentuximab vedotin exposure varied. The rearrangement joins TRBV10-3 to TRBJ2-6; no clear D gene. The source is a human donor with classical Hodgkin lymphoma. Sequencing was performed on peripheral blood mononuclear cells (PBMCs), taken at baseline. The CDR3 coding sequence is TGTGCCATTGAGGACCGAAGCGTCCTGACTTTC. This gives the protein CAIEDRSVLTF.